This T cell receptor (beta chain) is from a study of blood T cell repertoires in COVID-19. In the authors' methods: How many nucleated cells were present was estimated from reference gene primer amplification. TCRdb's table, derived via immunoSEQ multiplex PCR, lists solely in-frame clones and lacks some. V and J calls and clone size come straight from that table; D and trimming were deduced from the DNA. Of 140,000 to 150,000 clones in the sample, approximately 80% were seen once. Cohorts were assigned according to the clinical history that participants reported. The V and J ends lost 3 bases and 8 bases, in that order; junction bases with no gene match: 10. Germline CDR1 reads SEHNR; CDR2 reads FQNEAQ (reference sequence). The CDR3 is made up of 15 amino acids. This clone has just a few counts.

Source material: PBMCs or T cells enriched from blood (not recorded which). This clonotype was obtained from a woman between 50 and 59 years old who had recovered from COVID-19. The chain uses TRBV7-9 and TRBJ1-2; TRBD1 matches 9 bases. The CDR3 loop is CASSFETDRGGGYTF. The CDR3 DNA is TGTGCCAGCAGCTTCGAAACGGACAGGGGAGGGGGCTACACCTTC.